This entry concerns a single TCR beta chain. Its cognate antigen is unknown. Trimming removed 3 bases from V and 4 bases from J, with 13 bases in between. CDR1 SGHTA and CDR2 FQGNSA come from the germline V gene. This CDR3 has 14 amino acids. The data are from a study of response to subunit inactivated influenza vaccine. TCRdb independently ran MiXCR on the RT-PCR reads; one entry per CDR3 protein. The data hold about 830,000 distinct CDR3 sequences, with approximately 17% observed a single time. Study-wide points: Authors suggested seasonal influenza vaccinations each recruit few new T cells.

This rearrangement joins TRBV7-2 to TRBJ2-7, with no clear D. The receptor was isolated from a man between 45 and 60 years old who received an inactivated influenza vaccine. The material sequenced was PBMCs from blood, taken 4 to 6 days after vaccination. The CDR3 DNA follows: TGTGCCAGCAGCTTGGCGAACCGAGATTACGAGCAGTACTTC. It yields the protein CASSLANRDYEQYF.